The text below deals with one T cell receptor beta chain. Its antigen is still unknown. J was trimmed by 5 bases and V by 5 bases; bases with no gene match: 11. In germline, CDR1 is KGHSH, CDR2 LQKENI. The CDR3 is made up of 16 amino acids. This entry belongs to a study of cytomegalovirus exposure and HLA in healthy donors. The study ran its PCR with 60 Vbeta and 13 Jbeta primers. Profiled with immunoSEQ multiplex PCR; TCRdb holds only in-frame clones, not every one. The sample carries under 200,000 clones, approximately 70% recorded once. Findings of the study overall: Researchers counted around 180 TCR beta chains as cytomegalovirus-associated. Follow-up analysis later connected one missense variant in DCLRE1C with trimming of TCR beta V- and J-genes. The majority of TCR sequences were rare, yet some public TCRs appeared in many donors.

The clonotype was recovered from a young woman in good health and CMV-seronegative. Material for sequencing was PBMCs. This chain links TRBV18 with TRBJ2-2; TRBD2 matches at 7 bases. The CDR3 DNA reads as TGTGCCAGCTCAACTTCGGGGGGATCCACTACCGGGGAGCTGTTTTTT. Protein: CASSTSGGSTTGELFF. The full variable domain, rest sourced from reference TRBV18 and TRBJ2-2, is NAGVMQNPRHLVRRRGQEARLRCSPMKGHSHVYWYRQLPEEGLKFMVYLQKENIIDESGMPKERFSAEFPKEGPSILRIQQVVRGDSAAYFCASSTSGGSTTGELFFGEGSRLTVL.